Listed below are T cell receptor beta chains from one sample, sequenced in a study of blood T cell repertoires in COVID-19. Assay used: immunoSEQ multiplex PCR; TCRdb lists only in-frame clones, some missing. The profile shows 140,000 to 150,000 clones, roughly 79% of them singletons. The sequenced sample was peripheral blood. The receptors stem from a human donor with acute or convalescent COVID-19. The donor label of this sample is uncertain. CDR3s include the opening cysteine and the closing phenylalanine or tryptophan. Fields, in order: V gene, clone size, CDR3 length, J gene, D gene, CDR3 protein, CDR3 DNA. The D gene is left open where the match is weak. Some rows have no size entry. The others give once, few or many, or a class for an expanded clone.

TRBV13	-	16	TRBJ1-1	-	CASSLRGAAYNTEAFF	TGTGCCAGCAGCTTACGGGGGGCGGCATACAACACTGAAGCTTTCTTT
TRBV5-6	-	13	TRBJ2-7	TRBD1	CASSWDSAYEQYF	TGTGCCAGCAGCTGGGACAGCGCCTACGAGCAGTACTTC
TRBV18	-	17	TRBJ1-3	-	CASSPTPGQVAGNTIYF	TGTGCCAGCTCACCGACACCAGGACAAGTAGCAGGAAACACCATATATTTT
TRBV6-5	-	15	TRBJ2-1	TRBD2	CASSPLAGTDNEQFF	TGTGCCAGCAGCCCACTAGCGGGGACGGACAATGAGCAGTTCTTC
TRBV7-9	-	17	TRBJ1-1	TRBD1	CASSYHRDRGRNTEAFF	TGTGCCAGCAGCTATCACCGGGACAGGGGGAGGAACACTGAAGCTTTCTTT
TRBV6-5	-	15	TRBJ1-5	-	CASRMGGFSNQPQHF	TGTGCCAGCAGGATGGGGGGATTTAGCAATCAGCCCCAGCATTTT
TRBV9	-	16	TRBJ1-2	TRBD1	CASSPRGAGGAHGYTF	TGTGCCAGCAGCCCAAGAGGGGCAGGGGGCGCGCATGGCTACACCTTC
TRBV20-1	-	14	TRBJ1-5	-	CSASPQVNSQPQHF	TGCAGTGCTAGTCCCCAGGTTAACTCTCAGCCCCAGCATTTT
TRBV9	-	14	TRBJ1-2	-	CASSVGTGFYGYTF	TGTGCCAGCAGCGTAGGGACGGGGTTTTATGGCTACACCTTC
TRBV29-1	many	13	TRBJ1-2	TRBD1	CSFIGDRAGGYTF	TGCAGCTTCATAGGGGACAGGGCCGGTGGCTACACCTTC
TRBV19	-	16	TRBJ1-6	TRBD1	CASSILGQGLNSPLHF	TGTGCCAGTAGTATCTTGGGACAGGGCTTAAATTCACCCCTCCACTTT
TRBV10-1	-	15	TRBJ2-1	TRBD2	CASSEGTSGGAKQFF	TGCGCCAGCAGTGAGGGGACTAGCGGGGGGGCGAAGCAGTTCTTC
TRBV27	-	15	TRBJ1-2	TRBD1	CASSLTGQGVYGYTF	TGTGCCAGCAGTTTAACGGGACAGGGGGTTTATGGCTACACCTTC
TRBV5-4	-	14	TRBJ2-5	TRBD1	CASSTGQGEETQYF	TGTGCCAGCAGCACCGGACAGGGGGAGGAGACCCAGTACTTC
TRBV11-2	-	14	TRBJ1-3	-	CASSAPGVGNTIYF	TGTGCCAGCAGCGCCCCGGGAGTTGGAAACACCATATATTTT
TRBV12-3/TRBV12-4	-	12	TRBJ1-5	-	CASRRGNQPQHF	TGTGCCAGCAGGAGAGGCAATCAGCCCCAGCATTTT
TRBV6-5	-	13	TRBJ1-1	-	CASSDTLNTEAFF	TGTGCCAGCAGCGACACTTTGAACACTGAAGCTTTCTTT
TRBV4-2	-	17	TRBJ2-1	TRBD2	CASSQEPLAGAQNEQFF	TGTGCCAGCAGCCAAGAGCCCCTAGCGGGGGCCCAAAATGAGCAGTTCTTC
TRBV9	-	13	TRBJ1-1	-	CASSVGGSTEAFF	TGTGCCAGCAGCGTTGGGGGCTCCACTGAAGCTTTCTTT
TRBV7-9	once	18	TRBJ1-2	TRBD1	CASSPRQGRVAANYGYTF	TGTGCCAGCAGCCCAAGACAGGGGCGAGTTGCGGCCAACTATGGCTACACCTTC
TRBV29-1	-	13	TRBJ2-4	TRBD2	CSVSGGAKNIQYF	TGCAGCGTTAGCGGGGGGGCGAAAAACATTCAGTACTTC
TRBV9	-	16	TRBJ2-2	TRBD1	CASSRGQGLATGELFF	TGTGCCAGCAGCCGCGGACAGGGCCTAGCCACCGGGGAGCTGTTTTTT
TRBV9	-	12	TRBJ2-2	-	CASSPYAGELFF	TGTGCCAGCAGCCCCTATGCCGGGGAGCTGTTTTTT
TRBV30	once	14	TRBJ2-5	TRBD2	CAWSVLGSGGTQYF	TGTGCCTGGAGTGTACTTGGTAGCGGGGGGACCCAGTACTTC
TRBV27	-	19	TRBJ1-6	TRBD1	CASRTGTGGLKAYNSPLHF	TGTGCCAGCAGGACCGGGACAGGGGGATTAAAAGCGTATAATTCACCCCTCCACTTT
TRBV6-5	many	14	TRBJ1-1	-	CASSLGGVGTEAFF	TGTGCCAGCAGCCTTGGGGGGGTGGGCACTGAAGCTTTCTTT
TRBV18	-	16	TRBJ2-2	-	CASSPRSIPSGGELFF	TGTGCCAGCTCACCAAGATCGATCCCTTCGGGGGGGGAGCTGTTTTTT